These 25 T cell receptor beta chains were all obtained from the same sample, sequenced in a study of regulatory T cells in long-lasting Graves disease. To make TCR beta libraries, researchers used iRepertoire HTBI primers and Arm-PCR of CDR3 regions. Via MiXCR, TCRdb re-called the multiplex PCR reads, giving one row per CDR3 protein. The sample includes roughly 450,000 distinct CDR3 sequences, 20% to 25% seen only once; the top ten take 10% to 15%. Time point described: persistent/refractory GD, antithyroid drugs over 5 years with positive TRAb. Following extraction of RNA from PBMCs, that RNA was used to make the TCR library. The source was peripheral blood mononuclear cells (PBMCs), collected when the disease was refractory, from a patient treated with antithyroid drugs. Receptors originate from a female donor with Graves disease.

This clonotype was found many times. The V gene is TRBV28, the J gene TRBJ1-1, with a possible D match to TRBD1 (6 bases). This CDR3 contains 15 residues. Trimming took off 10 bases at V and 0 bases at J, with 18 bases between the two ends. Germline CDR1 reads MDHEN; CDR2 reads SYDVKM. The CDR3 sequence: CATFEDSLMNTEAFF. CDR3 DNA sequence: TGTGCCACCTTCGAGGACAGCCTCATGAACACTGAAGCTTTCTTT.

V and J are TRBV6-1 and TRBJ2-7; no firm D call. Germline CDR1 MNHNS, CDR2 SASEGT. With 6 bases removed from V and 3 bases from J, the gap between germline ends came to 6 bases. The CDR3 contains 11 residues. The CDR3 DNA reads TGTGCCAGCAGGGCCTTCTACGAGCAGTACTTC. Translating it yields CASRAFYEQYF.

The chain carries TRBV3-1 and TRBJ1-1; D is ambiguous. The CDR3 has 12 amino acids. The V gene's germline CDR1 is LGHDT and CDR2 YNNKEL (reference sequence). V shed 3 bases and J shed 8 bases, with 10 bases lying between them. CDR3 nucleotides: TGTGCCAGCAGCCACCTCTATAGGGAAGCTTTCTTT. Protein product: CASSHLYREAFF.

This clonotype was recorded at least ten times. The rearrangement uses TRBV12-3 or TRBV12-4 and TRBJ1-5; D is perhaps TRBD1 (6 bases). Trimming removed 3 bases at V and 5 bases at J, with 14 bases between. CDR3 length equals 15 residues. Written as DNA, the CDR3 is TGTGCCAGCAGTTTTGGGACAAGGACCCATCAGCCCCAGCATTTT. Protein product: CASSFGTRTHQPQHF.

This clonotype was found many times. The CDR3 here is CASSEGAVNIQYF. The CDR3 bases are TGTGCCAGCTCGGAGGGGGCCGTGAACATTCAGTACTTC. The chain links TRBV7-9 to TRBJ2-4, with D tentatively TRBD1 (7 bases). Trimming took off 8 bases at V and 7 bases at J, with 15 bases between the two ends. Germline V gene lookup returns CDR1 SEHNR and CDR2 FQNEAQ (reference sequence). The CDR3 is 13 amino acids.

This clonotype was found many times. The chain uses TRBV2 and TRBJ1-6; a possible D gene is TRBD1 (5 bases). Trimming stripped 6 bases from V and 5 bases from J, with 11 bases between. CDR3 length: 14 amino acids. Germline-derived CDR1 and CDR2 are SNHLY and FYNNEI. CDR3 nucleotide sequence: TGTGCCAGCAGATTCCCGACAGATAATTCACCCCTCCACTTT. Translating it yields CASRFPTDNSPLHF.

This clonotype showed up many times. The chain recombines TRBV7-9 with TRBJ2-7; possibly TRBD1 for D (6 bases). The ends were cut back, 5 bases at V and 2 bases at J, with 13 bases in the middle. CDR1 and CDR2 from the germline V gene are SEHNR and FQNEAQ (reference sequence). The CDR3 spans 14 residues. The CDR3 coding sequence is TGTGCCAGCAGCCCTGACAGGACCACCTACGAGCAGTACTTC. Amino acids: CASSPDRTTYEQYF.

This clonotype appeared many times. The chain has TRBV2 and TRBJ1-5; TRBD1 might be the D (6 bases). This CDR3 has 14 amino acids. V was clipped by 6 bases and J by 4 bases, with 13 bases between them. Germline V gene data show CDR1 as SNHLY and CDR2 as FYNNEI. CDR3 bases: TGTGCCAGCAGAGAGGACAGCAATAATCAGCCCCAGCATTTT. Amino acids: CASREDSNNQPQHF. Full variable domain (remainder filled in from reference TRBV2 and TRBJ1-5): EPEVTQTPSHQVTQMGQEVILRCVPISNHLYFYWYRQILGQKVEFLVSFYNNEISEKSEIFDDQFSVERPDGSNFTLKIRSTKLEDSAMYFCASREDSNNQPQHFGDGTRLSIL.

The V and J genes are TRBV6-1 and TRBJ2-2, with 8 bases identical to TRBD2. Germline-derived CDR1 and CDR2 are MNHNS and SASEGT. This CDR3 is built from 16 residues. The junction had 15 bases not matched to a gene; V was cut back by 8 bases and J by 7 bases. The CDR3: CASRGWSSGFIGELFF. The CDR3 region has the DNA TGTGCCAGCCGTGGGTGGTCTAGCGGGTTCATCGGGGAGCTGTTTTTT.

The CDR3 region has the DNA TGTGCCAGCAGTCCGTCAAGTCAAGACACCGGGGAGCTGTTTTTT. This codes for CASSPSSQDTGELFF. The chain has TRBV2 and TRBJ2-2; no firm D call. The CDR3 covers 15 residues. V was pared by 5 bases and J by 3 bases, with 13 bases between. CDR1 and CDR2 from the germline V gene are SNHLY and FYNNEI.

Worth noting for this clonotype: This likely reflects a read error, since a far larger clone is one base away. The chain is built from TRBV2 and TRBJ2-7; TRBD2 agrees at 12 bases. Trimming removed 4 bases from V and 7 bases from J; junction bases left unmatched: 20. Germline V gene data show CDR1 as SNHLY and CDR2 as FYNNEI. The CDR3 totals 19 residues. CDR3 in amino acids: CASSAIPPRLAGEAGEQYF. The CDR3 coding sequence is TGTGCCAGCAGTGCAATCCCCCCTCGACTAGCGGGAGAGGCGGGGGAGCAGTACTTC.

This clonotype was picked up many times. V usage is TRBV2 and J usage is TRBJ2-4; D is possibly TRBD2 (6 bases). The CDR3 runs to 17 residues. CDR1 is SNHLY and CDR2 is FYNNEI in the germline V gene. Trimming took off 2 bases at V and 2 bases at J, with 16 bases between the two ends. CDR3 nucleotide sequence: TGTGCCAGCAGTGAAAAGTCCCTGGCGGGGTCCAAAAACATTCAGTACTTC. This codes for CASSEKSLAGSKNIQYF.

This clonotype came up many times. The J gene is TRBJ1-1, the V gene TRBV20-1, with a tentative D call TRBD1 (5 bases). V dropped 7 bases and J dropped 0 bases, with 12 bases sitting between them. This CDR3 comprises 13 residues. Per the germline V gene, CDR1 is DFQATT and CDR2 is SNEGSKA (reference sequence). The CDR3 loop reads CSGNQGLNTEAFF. DNA of the CDR3: TGCAGTGGAAATCAGGGCCTGAACACTGAAGCTTTCTTT.

This clonotype has just a few counts. This chain links TRBV20-1 with TRBJ2-5, with D possibly being TRBD2 (5 bases). The CDR3 has 15 amino acids. The germline V gene encodes CDR1 DFQATT and CDR2 SNEGSKA (reference sequence). V gave up 0 bases and J gave up 2 bases, with 13 bases separating them. This CDR3 is CSARDSEDSQETQYF. CDR3 DNA: TGCAGTGCTAGAGATAGTGAGGACTCGCAAGAGACCCAGTACTTC.

This clonotype was counted at least ten times. The chain joins TRBV6-5 to TRBJ1-1, with D tentatively TRBD1 (5 bases). The CDR3 extends over 15 amino acids. V was trimmed by 4 bases and J by 0 bases, leaving 12 bases between them. CDR1 and CDR2 from the germline V gene are MNHEY and SVGAGI. CDR3 in DNA: TGTGCCAGCAGTTCCAGACAGAGCATGAACACTGAAGCTTTCTTT. It yields the protein CASSSRQSMNTEAFF.

The chain joins TRBV3-1 to TRBJ2-2; 7 positions agree with TRBD2. Germline assignment: CDR1 LGHDT and CDR2 YNNKEL (reference sequence). V gave up 3 bases and J gave up 3 bases; unmatched junction bases: 7. There are 16 residues in the CDR3. The CDR3, as DNA: TGTGCCAGCAGCCACAGCGCGGGAGCGGACACCGGGGAGCTGTTTTTT. This sequence encodes CASSHSAGADTGELFF.

This clonotype was seen at least ten times. This chain uses TRBV7-8 with TRBJ1-6; tentative D call: TRBD1 (5 bases). This CDR3 is built from 15 residues. Germline V CDR1 and CDR2: SGHVS, FQNEAQ. The V and J ends lost 2 bases and 5 bases respectively, with 10 bases between them. The chain's CDR3 is CASSLMSGDNSPLHF. The CDR3 coding sequence is TGTGCCAGCAGCTTAATGTCGGGGGATAATTCACCCCTCCACTTT.

This clonotype came up once. V and J are TRBV18 and TRBJ1-2; D remains unclear. Germline CDR1 KGHSH, CDR2 LQKENI. The CDR3 has 11 residues. V lost 6 bases to trimming and J lost 10 bases, with 12 bases between them. In DNA, the CDR3 is TGTGCCAGCTCTTCTGTAGGTTCCTACACCTTC. Translating gives CASSSVGSYTF.

This clonotype was picked up a small number of times. The J gene is TRBJ1-4, the V gene TRBV6-1; 10 positions match TRBD1. V lost 5 bases to trimming and J lost 5 bases; unmatched junction nucleotides: 2. The CDR3 runs 14 residues. The V gene's germline CDR1 is MNHNS and CDR2 SASEGT. This CDR3 is CASSMGQGNEKLFF. CDR3 DNA sequence: TGTGCCAGCAGTATGGGACAGGGGAATGAAAAACTGTTTTTT.

The V call is TRBV20-1, the J call TRBJ2-2; 10 nucleotides align to TRBD2. With V trimmed by 1 base and J by 1 base, 3 bases remained unmatched. This CDR3 spans 16 amino acids. Looked up from germline, CDR1 is DFQATT and CDR2 is SNEGSKA (reference sequence). CDR3 sequence reads: CSARGSGGKNTGELFF. The CDR3 DNA reads TGCAGTGCTAGAGGTAGCGGGGGGAAGAACACCGGGGAGCTGTTTTTT.

This clonotype came up many times. The V and J genes are TRBV7-2 and TRBJ2-5; a weak D match, TRBD1 (6 bases). Germline V gene sequence: CDR1 SGHTA, CDR2 FQGNSA. Deletions cut 2 bases from V and 13 bases from J, with 29 bases between. The CDR3 runs to 17 residues. CDR3 in DNA: TGTGCCAGCAGCTTATTAGCAGCACCGGGACACGGGAAAAGCGGGTACTTC. It codes for CASSLLAAPGHGKSGYF. Looking up the rest from reference TRBV7-2 and TRBJ2-5 gives the full variable domain: GAGVSQSPSNKVTEKGKDVELRCDPISGHTALYWYRQSLGQGLEFLIYFQGNSAPDKSGLPSDRFSAERTGGSVSTLTIQRTQQEDSAVYLCASSLLAAPGHGKSGYFGPGTRLLVL.

This clonotype has just a few counts. V usage is TRBV2 and J usage is TRBJ2-1; 8 bases are a match to TRBD2. Germline V gives CDR1 SNHLY, CDR2 FYNNEI. Losses at the gene ends were 6 bases for V and 2 bases for J; bases not matched to a gene: 3. The CDR3 has 14 residues. CDR3 bases: TGTGCCAGCAGACGGGGGGGGACCTACAATGAGCAGTTCTTC. The encoded protein is CASRRGGTYNEQFF. The full variable domain, in which reference TRBV2 and TRBJ2-1 provide the parts outside the CDR3, is EPEVTQTPSHQVTQMGQEVILRCVPISNHLYFYWYRQILGQKVEFLVSFYNNEISEKSEIFDDQFSVERPDGSNFTLKIRSTKLEDSAMYFCASRRGGTYNEQFFGPGTRLTVL.

This clonotype appeared many times. J is TRBJ1-2 and V is TRBV7-9, with a weak D call TRBD1 (6 bases). Germline V gives CDR1 SEHNR, CDR2 FQNEAQ (reference sequence). The CDR3 is made up of 13 amino acids. The V gene lost 6 bases and the J gene lost 7 bases, with 15 bases spanning the gap. CDR3 DNA sequence: TGTGCCAGCAGTCCCCAGGGGAATTCTGGCTACACCTTC. Amino acids: CASSPQGNSGYTF.

This clonotype was observed a few times. The V call is TRBV6-5, the J call TRBJ2-7; 11 bases line up with TRBD2. Germline CDR1 is MNHEY and CDR2 is SVGAGI. The CDR3 has 17 residues. After removal of 2 bases from V and 2 bases from J, the junction contained 8 bases not matched to a gene. The CDR3 sequence: CASSYELAGGVTYEQYF. The CDR3 DNA reads as TGTGCCAGCAGTTACGAGCTAGCGGGGGGTGTAACCTACGAGCAGTACTTC.

V and J are TRBV6-1 and TRBJ2-2; 8 nucleotides agree with TRBD1. Trimming at V came to 5 bases and at J to 1 base, leaving 6 bases not matched to a gene. This CDR3 is built from 16 residues. The germline V gene encodes CDR1 MNHNS and CDR2 SASEGT. The CDR3 here is CASSPPGTGNTGELFF. The CDR3 region has the DNA TGTGCCAGCAGTCCCCCCGGGACAGGGAACACCGGGGAGCTGTTTTTT.